The subject of this entry is one T cell receptor beta chain. Its antigen is still unknown. One base away there is no much larger clone; base qualities are not given. Whole blood was collected in K2EDTA tubes by collaborating institutions according to the institutions' own protocols. For TCRbeta analysis, collaborators shipped samples in one of three forms: frozen whole blood, isolated PBMCs, or DNA extracted from either of those sample types. TCRbeta CDR3 regions were amplified from genomic DNA using the immunoSEQ Assay, a bias-controlled multiplex PCR. The authors processed their data as follows. Within the assay, amplification of reference gene primers was used to estimate how many nucleated cells each sample contained. To quantify the absolute abundance of each unique TCRbeta CDR3 rearrangement, sequence reads were collapsed and filtered. For each sample, productive Simpson clonality was calculated as the square root of Simpson's diversity index across productive rearrangements. TCRdb took this table from immuneACCESS and kept in-frame rearrangements with V and J called. Such tables lack part of the clones; where checked against another copy, unresolved V genes explain under half of the gap, and the rest is unexplained. D and trimming come from the DNA, and the V and J calls and clone size come from that table. A total of approximately 220,000 clones appear in this sample, around four fifths of them only once. The ten most abundant clones make up around 30% of the sample.

This sample was included in a study of blood T cell repertoires in COVID-19 (dated by TCRdb to the early 2020s). Study-level background: The collaborator samples originated in the United States, Italy and Spain and spanned the acute and convalescent phases of COVID-19. The prospective study material was composed of cDNA or gDNA derived from T cells, B-cell-depleted T cells, or PBMCs. The dataset comprised deeply sampled blood TCRbeta repertoires from subjects exposed to, actively infected with, or recovered from COVID-19. The repertoires were made available in a free public database intended to serve as a resource for research on the immune response to SARS-CoV-2. The samples were drawn from the first 160 participants of the ongoing ImmuneRACE study and from 1,254 subjects provided by 6 global collaborators. Sample metadata almost always included a de-identified subject ID, COVID-19 status, age in years and sex. Where available, HLA class I and class II types were taken from metadata supplied by the sample provider and were not determined by assay-based typing.

What the authors observed across the whole study: How much clinical and demographic metadata was included differed by source and by participant, and the metadata was provided uncurated.

This clonotype was sampled from a man in his forties with acute or convalescent COVID-19. The material sequenced was peripheral blood.

The nucleotide sequence is given as TGCAGCGGAAGGACAGGGGATGATCACGGCTACACCTTC. The encoded protein is CSGRTGDDHGYTF. The chain uses TRBV29-1 and TRBJ1-2; 9 bases in the junction line up with TRBD1. Reading the germline V gene gives CDR1 SQVTM and CDR2 ANQGSEA. The V end gives up 7 bases and the J end 8 bases, leaving 11 bases in the junction not matched to a gene. Counted from cysteine to phenylalanine, this CDR3 has 13 amino acids. The CDR3 DNA has 39 bases and is translated from base 1.